This TCR beta chain was recovered during a study of cytomegalovirus exposure and HLA in healthy donors. Background on the study: HLA-typed donors were the source of about 90 million unique TCRs held in an early data release. Whole-study findings and limits: A later analysis reportedly found that, within productive TCRs, an Asian-associated ancestry cluster had fewer N-insertions than the mean observed across the roughly 690 donors. A further, later analysis showed that HLA-associated TCR beta chains (compared with equally common others) were more clonally expanded.

A note on this clone: Its antigen is unidentified.

In nominal health when sampled, donors likely had unrecorded immune exposures nonetheless. Amplification used 60 Vbeta primers and 13 Jbeta primers. The method was immunoSEQ multiplex PCR; TCRdb's version includes in-frame clones alone and lacks a portion of them. The sample holds 85,000 to 95,000 clones, 74% seen once. V gave up 0 bases and J gave up 1 base, with 13 bases separating them. The CDR3 has 16 residues. Germline CDR1 SGHRS, CDR2 YFSETQ. The sequencing sample was made of PBMCs. V and J are TRBV5-1 and TRBJ1-1; D uncertain. This receptor was taken from a young man in good health and CMV-seropositive. Here the CDR3 reads CASSLAAGGKNTEAFF. CDR3 DNA: TGCGCCAGCAGCTTGGCGGCCGGAGGGAAGAACACTGAAGCTTTCTTT.